This T cell receptor (beta chain) stems from a study of T cell repertoires in cytomegalovirus infection. Regarding this clonotype: Its antigen is as yet unknown.

TCRdb used MiXCR to reprocess the reads, holding one entry per CDR3 protein. This table holds about half a million distinct CDR3 sequences, under 45% found once. This material consisted of cultured PBMCs, taken from culture after CMV antigen stimulation. This sequence originates from a human donor in good health (CMV status not recorded). Some clones in this sample may be carry-over from other donors' samples.

The CDR3 protein is CASTLDRGHDNEQFF. The DNA for the CDR3 is TGTGCCAGCACCCTCGACAGGGGGCACGACAATGAGCAGTTCTTC. This chain uses TRBV7-2 with TRBJ2-1, with 10 bases aligning to TRBD1. The CDR3 has 15 amino acids. Germline CDR1 is SGHTA and CDR2 is FQGNSA. V lost 7 bases to trimming and J lost 5 bases; unmatched junction nucleotides: 8.